These 24 T cell receptor beta chains were sequenced from one sample in a study of blood T cells in healthy people across ages. It was with a sample-barcoded 5' primer and a J-beta primer mix that a second PCR of roughly 7 to 12 cycles was run. MiXCR, run by TCRdb on the 5' RACE reads, gives a single entry per CDR3 protein. The sample shows over 500,000 distinct CDR3 sequences, under 65% of them seen only once. Sequencing used blood. The receptors stem from a woman of 80 years or more in good health.

This sequence joins TRBV10-3 and TRBJ1-3; D not certain. The CDR3 has 14 amino acids. Germline CDR1 is ENHRY and CDR2 is SYGVKD. V dropped 0 bases and J dropped 3 bases, with 6 bases sitting between them. Here the CDR3 DNA reads TGTGCCATCAGTGAGTCGGAGGGTGGAAACACCATATATTTT. It is translated as CAISESEGGNTIYF.

This clonotype has only one observation. Since a much larger clone is just one base distant, this may be a read error. The chain combines TRBV29-1 with TRBJ2-1; D is ambiguous. The J call is in doubt because the DNA end fits TRBJ2-7 better. Germline loops: CDR1 SQVTM, CDR2 ANQGSEA. The CDR3 has 12 residues. The CDR3 region has the DNA TGCAGCGCCCGAGCCTCCTACAATGAGCAGTACTTC. The encoded protein is CSARASYNEQYF.

A remark on this clonotype: This may come from a read error, since a much larger clone is one base off. This chain joins TRBV28 and TRBJ2-5; D is perhaps TRBD1 (6 bases). V shed 6 bases and J shed 4 bases, with 12 bases lying between them. Germline CDR1 reads MDHEN; CDR2 reads SYDVKM. The CDR3 contains 13 residues. The CDR3 nucleotides read TGTGCCAGCAGAAGAACAGGGTTAGAGACCCAGTACTTC. The encoded protein is CASRRTGLETQYF. Complete variable domain (other parts from reference TRBV28 and TRBJ2-5): DVKVTQSSRYLVKRTGEKVFLECVQDMDHENMFWYRQDPGLGLRLIYFSYDVKMKEKGDIPEGYSVSREKKERFSLILESASTNQTSMYLCASRRTGLETQYFGPGTRLLVL.

The rearrangement links TRBV29-1 to TRBJ2-3; 7 bases map to TRBD2. The V gene end was trimmed by 5 bases and the J gene end by 2 bases; junction bases not matched to a gene: 13. Germline CDR1 and CDR2: SQVTM and ANQGSEA. The CDR3 runs to 16 residues. CDR3 nucleotides: TGCAGCGTTAACCCTCAACGGGAGGTAAACACAGATACGCAGTATTTT. Amino acid sequence: CSVNPQREVNTDTQYF.

Points on this clonotype: Since a much larger clone is just one base distant, this may be a read error. The V gene is TRBV9, the J gene TRBJ1-2; D not certain. The CDR3 loop spans 13 amino acids. Germline V gives CDR1 SGDLS, CDR2 YYNGEE. Trimming took off 0 bases at V and 10 bases at J, with 13 bases between the two ends. CDR3 sequence: CASSVGLGGDYTF. Here the CDR3 DNA reads TGTGCCAGCAGCGTAGGGCTGGGCGGTGACTACACCTTC.

This clonotype was seen a handful of times. The chain links TRBV5-6 to TRBJ2-6; 9 positions match TRBD1. The CDR3 runs to 18 residues. Trimming took 3 bases from V and 1 from J; bases not matched to a gene: 8. Germline V gives CDR1 SGHDT, CDR2 YYEEEE. The CDR3 DNA reads TGTGCCAGCAGCTATACAGGGGGCGGTGAGTCTGGGGCCAACGTCCTGACTTTC. Its protein product is CASSYTGGGESGANVLTF.

In regard to this clonotype: This may stem from a read error, because a much larger clone lies one nucleotide away. The gene calls are TRBV27 and TRBJ2-1; the match to TRBD2 covers 8 bases. The CDR3 is 17 amino acids. The germline gives CDR1 MNHEY, CDR2 SMNVEV (reference sequence). The junction had 14 bases not matched to a gene; V was cut back by 3 bases and J by 7 bases. The CDR3 bases are TGTGCCAGCAGTTTTTATGGCCGAAGCGGGGGCTATAATGAGCAGTTCTTC. It codes for CASSFYGRSGGYNEQFF.

The J gene is TRBJ1-2, the V gene TRBV20-1, with D possibly being TRBD1 (6 bases). Germline V gene data show CDR1 as DFQATT and CDR2 as SNEGSKA (reference sequence). The CDR3 totals 15 residues. The V gene lost 1 base and the J gene lost 4 bases, with 16 bases spanning the gap. The CDR3 loop reads CSARGSDSTIYGYTF. In nucleotides, the CDR3 is TGCAGTGCTAGAGGTTCGGACAGTACTATCTATGGCTACACCTTC.

The chain recombines TRBV7-2 with TRBJ2-5; TRBD1 matches 9 bases. Germline CDR1 SGHTA, CDR2 FQGNSA. This CDR3 is built from 15 residues. With 4 bases clipped from V and 4 bases from J, the junction kept 7 bases outside the gene matches. The CDR3 loop is CASSCDRGKGETQYF. DNA for the CDR3: TGTGCCAGCAGCTGCGACAGGGGGAAAGGAGAGACCCAGTACTTC.

About this clonotype itself: This could be a read error, since a much larger clone is one nucleotide away. V is TRBV30 and J is TRBJ2-1; 7 bases are a match to TRBD2. From germline, CDR1 is GTSNPN and CDR2 SVGIG (reference sequence). The CDR3 sequence is 15 residues long. CDR3 sequence reads: CAWSVKSSGNNKQFF. Written as DNA, the CDR3 is TGTGCCTGGAGTGTAAAGTCTAGCGGAAACAATAAGCAGTTCTTC. Looking up the rest from reference TRBV30 and TRBJ2-1 gives the full variable domain: SQTIHQWPATLVQPVGSPLSLECTVEGTSNPNLYWYRQAAGRGLQLLFYSVGIGQISSEVPQNLSASRPQDRQFILSSKKLLLSDSGFYLCAWSVKSSGNNKQFFGPGTRLTVL.

A few counts support this clonotype. The chain uses TRBV21-1 and TRBJ1-2; the D call in the table, TRBD1, was not verified against the DNA. TRBV21-1 is recorded as a pseudogene. This CDR3 is built from 16 residues. CDR3 region: CASSKEWQGQLYGYTF. The CDR3 DNA reads TGTGCCAGCAGCAAAGAGTGGCAGGGGCAACTCTATGGCTACACCTTC.

This chain connects TRBV5-1 to TRBJ2-5; tentatively, D is TRBD1 or TRBD2 (6 bases each). Germline CDR1 reads SGHRS; CDR2 reads YFSETQ. This CDR3 has 16 residues. Trimming shortened V by 4 bases and J by 2 bases, and 18 bases separated the two germline ends. In DNA, the CDR3 is TGCGCCAGCAGCCCGGACGAGACAGGAGGGCAAGAGACCCAGTACTTC. Translating gives CASSPDETGGQETQYF.

The V and J genes are TRBV27 and TRBJ2-3; a possible D gene is TRBD2 (5 bases). V lost 5 bases to trimming and J lost 0 bases, with 27 bases between them. The CDR3 spans 20 residues. Germline loops: CDR1 MNHEY, CDR2 SMNVEV (reference sequence). The CDR3 DNA reads as TGTGCCAGCAGTCTCTACTCTCCGGACGGAAACCTAGCTAGCACAGATACGCAGTATTTT. Amino acids: CASSLYSPDGNLASTDTQYF.

Worth noting for this clonotype: Being one base from a much bigger clone, this may be a read error. The V and J genes are TRBV9 and TRBJ2-1, with D hard to call. The CDR3 has 13 amino acids. V lost 4 bases and J lost 7, with 12 bases in between. Germline CDR1 is SGDLS and CDR2 is YYNGEE. CDR3 sequence: CASSSPDGNEQFF. In DNA form, the CDR3 reads TGTGCCAGCAGCTCCCCGGACGGGAATGAGCAGTTCTTC.

This clonotype was seen a handful of times. V gene TRBV12-3 or TRBV12-4 combines with J gene TRBJ1-2; D possibly corresponds to TRBD1 (6 bases). The ends were cut back, 7 bases at V and 4 bases at J, with 19 bases in the middle. The CDR3 sequence is 15 residues long. The CDR3 here is CASTHAGAVGYGYTF. As DNA, the CDR3 is TGTGCCAGCACCCACGCGGGGGCGGTAGGCTATGGCTACACCTTC.

This clonotype was found a few times. The chain is built from TRBV27 and TRBJ1-5; D unclear. The V and J ends lost 8 bases and 8 bases respectively, with 13 bases between them. The CDR3 is 12 amino acids. Germline V CDR1 and CDR2: MNHEY, SMNVEV (reference sequence). The CDR3 is CASRNGVEPQHF. CDR3 sequence (DNA): TGTGCCAGCCGGAACGGAGTGGAGCCCCAGCATTTT.

The J gene is TRBJ2-2, the V gene TRBV9, with 9 bases matching TRBD2. Looked up from germline, CDR1 is SGDLS and CDR2 is YYNGEE. With V trimmed by 5 bases and J by 8 bases, 4 bases remained unmatched. The CDR3 runs 13 residues. This chain's CDR3 is CASRLAGQGELFF. The CDR3 nucleotides read TGTGCCAGCAGACTAGCGGGTCAGGGGGAGCTGTTTTTT.

This clonotype was seen at least ten times. This chain joins TRBV5-1 and TRBJ2-7, with 9 bases fitting TRBD2. In germline, CDR1 is SGHRS, CDR2 YFSETQ. V shed 0 bases, J shed 3 bases, and the junction held 13 bases outside the gene matches. The CDR3 has 18 residues. CDR3 sequence reads: CASSLELAGAKIFYEQYF. CDR3 nucleotide sequence: TGCGCCAGCAGCTTGGAGTTAGCGGGAGCAAAAATTTTCTACGAGCAGTACTTC.

The J gene is TRBJ1-2, the V gene TRBV11-3; D might be TRBD1 (5 bases). This CDR3 has 13 amino acids. Germline CDR1 SGHNT, CDR2 YENEEA. Trimming took off 0 bases at V and 6 bases at J, with 8 bases between the two ends. This CDR3 is CASSLDGGDGYTF. CDR3 nucleotide sequence: TGTGCCAGCAGCTTAGATGGAGGGGATGGCTACACCTTC. Full variable domain (missing parts from reference TRBV11-3 and TRBJ1-2): EAGVVQSPRYKIIEKKQPVAFWCNPISGHNTLYWYLQNLGQGPELLIRYENEEAVDDSQLPKDRFSAERLKGVDSTLKIQPAELGDSAVYLCASSLDGGDGYTFGSGTRLTVV.

The chain has TRBV29-1 and TRBJ2-3, with TRBD2 matching 8 bases. Trimming removed 7 bases from V and 3 bases from J; junction bases left unmatched: 9. The CDR3 sequence is 14 residues long. Germline CDR1 reads SQVTM; CDR2 reads ANQGSEA. The CDR3 sequence: CSDTGTRETDTQYF. The DNA for the CDR3 is TGCAGCGATACCGGGACTAGAGAAACAGATACGCAGTATTTT.

This clonotype has more than one count but fewer than ten. This rearrangement joins TRBV4-2 to TRBJ2-1, with TRBD2 as a possible D gene (6 bases). Trimming shortened V by 1 base and J by 0 bases, and 22 bases separated the two germline ends. In germline, CDR1 is LGHNA, CDR2 YNFKEQ. This CDR3 is 20 amino acids long. CDR3 DNA sequence: TGTGCCAGCAGCCAAGGGGGGGTGGATAAACGGGGGAGCTCCTACAATGAGCAGTTCTTC. It encodes CASSQGGVDKRGSSYNEQFF.

This clonotype was found many times. The V gene is TRBV20-1, the J gene TRBJ2-1, with D unresolved. Germline CDR1 DFQATT, CDR2 SNEGSKA (reference sequence). This CDR3 has 16 residues. Trimming took off 5 bases at V and 8 bases at J, with 25 bases between the two ends. The CDR3 sequence: CSAGPFSRWAVDEQFF. CDR3 DNA: TGCAGTGCTGGGCCGTTCTCGAGGTGGGCCGTAGATGAGCAGTTCTTC.

The rearrangement uses TRBV6-5 and TRBJ2-3; 11 nucleotides match TRBD1. Germline V lookup: CDR1 MNHEY, CDR2 SVGAGI. V trimming: 6 bases; J trimming: 3 bases; junction bases outside the gene matches: 2. CDR3 size: 14 residues. As DNA, the CDR3 is TGTGCCAGCAGACGGGACAGGGGGACAGATACGCAGTATTTT. Translating it yields CASRRDRGTDTQYF.

This clonotype was observed a single time. The chain employs TRBV7-2 and TRBJ1-6; tentative D call: TRBD1 (5 bases). Germline loops: CDR1 SGHTA, CDR2 FQGNSA. V lost 5 bases, J lost 9 bases, and 14 bases lay in between. The CDR3 sequence is 14 residues long. The CDR3 loop is CASSNDHRPSPLHF. Here the CDR3 DNA reads TGTGCCAGCAGCAACGACCACAGGCCTTCACCCCTCCACTTT.